Below are 18 T cell receptor beta chains sequenced from a single sample in a study of T-cell reconstitution after alpha-beta-depleted transplantation in children. Unique molecular identifiers were used to barcode this TCRbeta library. TCRdb ran MiXCR on the PCR reads and lists one entry per CDR3 protein. This sample carries around 700,000 distinct CDR3 sequences, around 14% of them seen once, and the ten largest clones take roughly 0.77%. The sequences come from PBMCs, collected before TCRalphabeta/CD19-depleted stem cell transplant. The receptors here all came from a girl aged 2-15 years with congenital amegakaryocytic thrombocytopenia, due to receive a stem cell transplant.

This clonotype showed up many times. The rearrangement uses TRBV20-1 and TRBJ1-3; D call uncertain. V shed 5 bases and J shed 4 bases, with 9 bases lying between them. Germline V gene data show CDR1 as DFQATT and CDR2 as SNEGSKA (reference sequence). There are 12 residues in the CDR3. The CDR3 spells CSAPKTGNTIYF. CDR3 in DNA: TGCAGTGCTCCTAAGACCGGAAACACCATATATTTT.

This clonotype was counted at least ten times. This chain links TRBV27 with TRBJ2-1, with TRBD2 matching 9 bases. The CDR3 consists of 16 residues. The germline V gene has CDR1 MNHEY and CDR2 SMNVEV (reference sequence). The ends lost 0 bases at V and 7 bases at J; junction bases unmatched: 7. CDR3 coding DNA: TGTGCCAGCAGTTTATCGAGACTAGCGGCAAGAAATGAGCAGTTCTTC. As protein: CASSLSRLAARNEQFF.

This chain links TRBV12-3 or TRBV12-4 with TRBJ2-7; TRBD1 agrees at 9 bases. The CDR3 contains 15 residues. V was pared by 5 bases and J by 6 bases, with 11 bases of the junction left unmatched. The CDR3 loop reads CASSTRRTGVPEQYF. CDR3 sequence (DNA): TGTGCCAGCAGTACCCGCAGGACAGGGGTCCCCGAGCAGTACTTC.

The rearrangement links TRBV11-2 to TRBJ2-7; D is undetermined. V shed 5 bases and J shed 1 base, with 9 bases lying between them. Germline CDR1 SGHAT, CDR2 FQNNGV. The CDR3 consists of 13 residues. DNA of the CDR3: TGTGCCAGCAGCCAATACAGATCCTACGAGCAGTACTTC. It codes for CASSQYRSYEQYF. Full variable domain (missing parts from reference TRBV11-2 and TRBJ2-7): EAGVAQSPRYKIIEKRQSVAFWCNPISGHATLYWYQQILGQGPKLLIQFQNNGVVDDSQLPKDRFSAERLKGVDSTLKIQPAKLEDSAVYLCASSQYRSYEQYFGPGTRLTVT.

This clonotype appeared a single time. The chain joins TRBV7-3 to TRBJ2-3; 7 bases fit TRBD2. V lost 4 bases, J lost 4 bases, and 5 bases stayed unmatched. This CDR3 spans 14 amino acids. Germline V gene lookup returns CDR1 SGHTA and CDR2 FQGTGA. CDR3 sequence (DNA): TGTGCCAGCAGCTCGACGGGACTACCAGATACGCAGTATTTT. Its translation is CASSSTGLPDTQYF.

V gene TRBV25-1 combines with J gene TRBJ2-7; D gene ambiguous. The CDR3 loop spans 12 amino acids. V was clipped by 3 bases and J by 7 bases, with 10 bases between them. Germline V gene data show CDR1 as MGHDK and CDR2 as SYGVNS. CDR3 sequence reads: CASSDLTQEQYF. CDR3 nucleotides: TGTGCCAGCAGTGATCTCACCCAAGAGCAGTACTTC.

This clonotype was recorded a few times. V gene TRBV5-5 combines with J gene TRBJ2-5; TRBD2 agrees at 8 bases. The CDR3 length is 16 residues. Unmatched junction bases numbered 8, after V lost 3 bases and J lost 1 base. From germline, CDR1 is SGHKS and CDR2 YYEKEE (reference sequence). The CDR3 nucleotides are TGTGCCAGCAGCTCTAGAGCGGGAGTGGGCCAAGAGACCCAGTACTTC. The encoded protein is CASSSRAGVGQETQYF.

Ten or more counts support this clonotype. The chain has TRBV20-1 and TRBJ2-5, with TRBD2 matching 11 bases. This CDR3 has 11 amino acids. Germline V lookup: CDR1 DFQATT, CDR2 SNEGSKA (reference sequence). In nucleotides, the CDR3 is TGCTCCGGGACTAGCGGAGAGACCCAGTACTTC. It specifies CSGTSGETQYF.

This clonotype appeared many times. The chain has TRBV15 and TRBJ1-1; TRBD1 might be the D (6 bases). CDR1 and CDR2 from the germline V gene are LNHNV and YYDKDF (reference sequence). The V end lost 5 bases, the J end lost 6 bases, and 13 bases lay between the germline ends. The CDR3 is made up of 13 amino acids. The chain's CDR3 is CATSSSYRAEAFF. As DNA, the CDR3 is TGTGCCACCAGCTCTTCGTACAGGGCTGAAGCTTTCTTT.

This clonotype showed up just a few times. The V and J genes are TRBV27 and TRBJ2-7; maybe TRBD2 (6 bases). V was pared by 11 bases and J by 0 bases, with 14 bases between. This CDR3 comprises 13 residues. CDR1 and CDR2 from the germline V gene are MNHEY and SMNVEV (reference sequence). The CDR3 DNA reads as TGTGCCGCAGGAGGGCGAACCTCCTACGAGCAGTACTTC. It translates to CAAGGRTSYEQYF.

Concerning this clonotype: A read error may explain this, as a much larger clone is one base away. The chain combines TRBV6-1 with TRBJ2-3, with 14 nucleotides matching TRBD2. This CDR3 region has 21 residues. Trimming cost V 2 bases and J 5 bases; bases outside gene matches: 18. CDR1 MNHNS and CDR2 SASEGT come from the germline V gene. The CDR3, as DNA: TGTGCCAGCAGTGAATATGCGGGACTAGCGGGAGAGGGGGGAAACATAGATACGCAGTATTTT. It codes for CASSEYAGLAGEGGNIDTQYF.

This clonotype was seen many times. This chain joins TRBV4-1 and TRBJ1-4; TRBD1 aligns across 7 bases. The germline V gene encodes CDR1 MGHRA and CDR2 YSYEKL. The CDR3 is made up of 15 amino acids. V shed 1 base, J shed 4 bases, and the junction held 3 bases outside the gene matches. The CDR3 coding sequence is TGCGCCAGCAGCCAAGGGGACAGAGATAATGAAAAACTGTTTTTT. Amino acids: CASSQGDRDNEKLFF.

This clonotype has a count of ten or more. The chain employs TRBV20-1 and TRBJ2-3, with 7 bases lining up with TRBD1. J gave up 2 bases and V 5 bases, and 7 bases lay outside the gene matches. Germline V lookup: CDR1 DFQATT, CDR2 SNEGSKA (reference sequence). CDR3 size: 14 residues. The CDR3 nucleotides read TGCAGTGCTCATCGGGACAGAAACACAGATACGCAGTATTTT. This sequence encodes CSAHRDRNTDTQYF.

There are many counts of this clonotype. The chain recombines TRBV7-8 with TRBJ1-2; TRBD1 agrees at 9 bases. This CDR3 is built from 19 residues. The germline gives CDR1 SGHVS, CDR2 FQNEAQ. V lost 1 base to trimming and J lost 4 bases; unmatched junction nucleotides: 16. CDR3 coding DNA: TGTGCCAGCAGCTTAGTCCACACAGGGGGCGTAGGCCTCGGCTATGGCTACACCTTC. The encoded protein is CASSLVHTGGVGLGYGYTF. Supplemented by reference TRBV7-8 and TRBJ1-2, the full variable domain reads GAGVSQSPRYKVAKRGQDVALRCDPISGHVSLFWYQQALGQGPEFLTYFQNEAQLDKSGLPSDRFFAERPEGSVSTLKIQRTQQEDSAVYLCASSLVHTGGVGLGYGYTFGSGTRLTVV.

This clonotype was seen a handful of times. The chain employs TRBV18 and TRBJ2-2; tentative D call: TRBD2 (5 bases). The length of the CDR3 is 14 residues. V lost 3 bases to trimming and J lost 8 bases, with 13 bases between them. CDR1 and CDR2 from the germline V gene are KGHSH and LQKENI. In DNA form, the CDR3 reads TGTGCCAGCTCACCTGTCCTCCGGGAAGGGGAGCTGTTTTTT. Amino acids: CASSPVLREGELFF.

Many counts were recorded for this clonotype. J is TRBJ2-7 and V is TRBV7-2, with 10 bases identical to TRBD2. This CDR3 has 17 residues. V shed 0 bases and J 1 base; nucleotides not matched to a gene: 6. Germline loops: CDR1 SGHTA, CDR2 FQGNSA. CDR3 nucleotides: TGTGCCAGCAGCTTAGCGGCTAGCGGGAGTTTGTCCTACGAGCAGTACTTC. As protein: CASSLAASGSLSYEQYF.

The rearrangement uses TRBV7-9 and TRBJ2-7, with 8 positions matching TRBD2. V shed 5 bases, J shed 5 bases, and the junction held 11 bases outside the gene matches. The germline gives CDR1 SEHNR, CDR2 FQNEAQ (reference sequence). The CDR3 spans 15 residues. The CDR3 DNA sequence: TGTGCCAGCAGCCCCGTAGCGGGAATCCGAGACGAGCAGTACTTC. Encoded protein: CASSPVAGIRDEQYF.

In this sample, this clonotype turned up many times. The chain carries TRBV5-1 and TRBJ2-1; 11 bases fit TRBD2. V was clipped by 1 base and J by 7 bases; unmatched bases: 4. Germline V gives CDR1 SGHRS, CDR2 YFSETQ. This CDR3 has 15 residues. The CDR3 region is CASSLTSGSANEQFF. The CDR3 DNA sequence: TGCGCCAGCAGCTTGACTAGCGGGAGCGCTAATGAGCAGTTCTTC.